This T cell receptor (beta chain) was recorded in a study of blood T cell repertoires in COVID-19. Clones were read by immunoSEQ multiplex PCR, and TCRdb kept only the in-frame ones, dropping some. Of about 320,000 clones listed, around nine tenths are singletons. The length of the CDR3 is 15 residues. With 4 bases clipped from V and 6 bases from J, the junction kept 3 bases outside the gene matches. Germline V CDR1 and CDR2: SGHDN, FVKESK. Participants' own reports of clinical history determined their cohort assignment. Sequencing was done on a sample of PBMCs or T cells enriched from blood (not recorded which). The TCR comes from a man in his thirties or forties who had recovered from COVID-19. The chain carries TRBV14 and TRBJ2-2, with 12 bases fitting TRBD2. The CDR3 region has the DNA TGTGCCAGCAGCCGCCGGACTAGCGGGGCCGGGGAGCTGTTTTTT. Translated: CASSRRTSGAGELFF.